Shown below are 8 T cell receptor beta chains from a single sample sequenced in a study of response to subunit inactivated influenza vaccine. In TCRdb, the RT-PCR reads were re-called with MiXCR into one record per CDR3 protein. Here the sample spans around 570,000 distinct CDR3 sequences, around 11% being singletons. A further study also used this sample, focusing on T cells expressing NK-cell markers. That work contributes: 5'RACE template switching with UMIs produced the TCR beta cDNA.

Material: PBMCs from blood, obtained on the day of vaccination. The receptors were sampled from a man aged 50 or older who received an inactivated influenza vaccine.

The chain has TRBV28 and TRBJ2-4; D is undetermined. CDR3 length: 13 amino acids. V was shortened by 7 bases and J by 7 bases, with 14 bases between the two germline ends. In germline, CDR1 is MDHEN, CDR2 SYDVKM. The CDR3 loop is CASTVQGLNIQYF. The CDR3 DNA sequence: TGTGCCAGCACCGTACAAGGGTTGAACATTCAGTACTTC.

This clonotype turned up a few times. The gene calls are TRBV10-3 and TRBJ1-4; TRBD1 aligns across 8 bases. Germline V gene sequence: CDR1 ENHRY, CDR2 SYGVKD. CDR3 length: 16 residues. The junction had 11 bases not matched to a gene; V was cut back by 3 bases and J by 8 bases. Here the CDR3 reads CAISDPGGTGGEKLFF. The CDR3 DNA reads TGTGCCATCAGTGACCCGGGAGGGACAGGAGGGGAAAAACTGTTTTTT.

In DNA form, the CDR3 reads TGTGCCAGCAAAATCGGTGGGGCCAACGTCCTGACTTTC. Its protein is CASKIGGANVLTF. V gene TRBV6-1 combines with J gene TRBJ2-6, with D uncertain. The CDR3 runs to 13 residues. V was trimmed by 7 bases and J by 3 bases, leaving 7 bases between them. Germline CDR1 MNHNS, CDR2 SASEGT.

This clonotype showed up just a few times. The chain joins TRBV7-2 to TRBJ2-1, with 12 bases identical to TRBD1. The CDR3 contains 15 residues. Germline CDR1 reads SGHTA; CDR2 reads FQGNSA. The V and J ends lost 5 bases and 9 bases, in that order; junction bases with no gene match: 8. The CDR3 spells CASSPGGQGAREQFF. CDR3 DNA sequence: TGTGCCAGCAGCCCAGGGGGACAGGGGGCTCGTGAGCAGTTCTTC.

This clonotype was seen more than once but under ten times. A much more abundant neighbour one base away suggests this may be a read error. The V and J genes are TRBV20-1 and TRBJ2-1; possibly TRBD2 for D (6 bases). Germline V gene lookup returns CDR1 DFQATT and CDR2 SNEGSKA (reference sequence). The CDR3 is made up of 14 amino acids. The CDR3 region has the DNA TGCAGTGCTAGATCACCACGAGGAGGGAATGTGCAGTTCTTC. Translation gives CSARSPRGGNVQFF.

This chain uses TRBV7-2 with TRBJ2-7; 7 positions agree with TRBD2. Per germline, CDR1 SGHTA and CDR2 FQGNSA. The CDR3 extends over 11 amino acids. The ends lost 4 bases at V and 6 bases at J; junction bases unmatched: 0. The CDR3 loop reads CASSWGGEQYF. CDR3 sequence (DNA): TGTGCCAGCAGCTGGGGGGGCGAGCAGTACTTC.

This clonotype was observed a handful of times. The chain has TRBV7-2 and TRBJ2-7; perhaps TRBD2 as D (6 bases). V lost 4 bases and J 4 bases, leaving 14 bases between the germline ends. The CDR3 covers 14 residues. Germline assignment: CDR1 SGHTA and CDR2 FQGNSA. The CDR3 coding sequence is TGTGCCAGCAGCTCGCAGACGGGACTTTACGAGCAGTACTTC. The encoded protein is CASSSQTGLYEQYF.

The chain links TRBV4-3 to TRBJ2-1; 7 bases map to TRBD2. With V trimmed by 3 bases and J by 11 bases, 19 bases remained unmatched. Looked up from germline, CDR1 is LGHNA and CDR2 is YSLEER. The CDR3 covers 17 residues. In DNA form, the CDR3 reads TGCGCCAGCAGCCAGGGGAGGGTGACCGTCGGCTTCGCAAAGCAGTTCTTC. It translates to CASSQGRVTVGFAKQFF.